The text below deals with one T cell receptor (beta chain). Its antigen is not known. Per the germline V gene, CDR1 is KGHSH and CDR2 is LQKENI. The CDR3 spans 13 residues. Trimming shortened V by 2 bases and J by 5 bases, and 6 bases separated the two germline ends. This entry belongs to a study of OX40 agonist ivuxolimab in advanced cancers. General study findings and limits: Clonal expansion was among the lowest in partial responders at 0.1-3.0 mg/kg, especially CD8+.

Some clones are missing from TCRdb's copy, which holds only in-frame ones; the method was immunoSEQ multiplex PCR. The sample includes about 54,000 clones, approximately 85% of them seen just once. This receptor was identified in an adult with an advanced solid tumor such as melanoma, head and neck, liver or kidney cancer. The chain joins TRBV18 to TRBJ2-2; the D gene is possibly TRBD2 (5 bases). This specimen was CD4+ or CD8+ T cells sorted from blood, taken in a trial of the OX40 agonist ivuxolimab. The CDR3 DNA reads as TGTGCCAGCTCACCATCGGGGACCGGGGAGCTGTTTTTT. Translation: CASSPSGTGELFF.